What follows describes a single T cell receptor (beta chain). V shed 0 bases, J shed 4 bases, and the junction held 3 bases outside the gene matches. Germline CDR1 is SGHVS and CDR2 is FQNEAQ. This CDR3 region has 16 residues. The data stem from a study of shared clonotypes between healthy human individuals. Study details: The study used three CD4 naive, three CD4 memory, two CD8 naive and one CD8 memory plate per donor.

At a deep level, the assay was run. Some clones are missing from TCRdb's copy, which holds only in-frame ones; the method was immunoSEQ multiplex PCR. Seen here are 2 million to 2.5 million clones, 90% to 97% observed once, and the top ten hold less than 0.15%. The CD4+ fraction was divided into a CD45RA+ naive subset and a CD45RA-negative memory subset. Material: naive CD4+ T cells sorted from blood. Subset of the sample: CD45RA+ positively selected. This clonotype originated in a man younger than 35 in good health. The rearrangement uses TRBV7-8 and TRBJ1-5, with 10 bases that match TRBD1. This CDR3 is CASSLAWGQGNQPQHF. In nucleotides, the CDR3 is TGTGCCAGCAGCTTAGCGTGGGGACAGGGGAATCAGCCCCAGCATTTT.